Shown below are 27 T cell receptor beta chains from a single sample sequenced in a study of CDR3 diversity in severe acne. TCRdb redid the calling of the PCR reads with MiXCR, one entry per CDR3 protein. The sample includes some 90,000 distinct CDR3 sequences, approximately 49% seen only once; the top ten take more than 9%. The specimen was blood. These receptor sequences come from a male donor with severe acne vulgaris.

This clonotype was detected ten times or more. The V call is TRBV10-1, the J call TRBJ1-1, with 7 nucleotides matching TRBD1. With 6 bases clipped from V and 10 bases from J, the junction kept 8 bases outside the gene matches. The germline V gene encodes CDR1 WNHNN and CDR2 SYGVQD (reference sequence). This CDR3 comprises 12 residues. Here the CDR3 reads CASSIDRARAFF. Here the CDR3 DNA reads TGCGCCAGCAGCATAGACAGGGCAAGAGCTTTCTTT.

The chain joins TRBV5-6 to TRBJ2-2, with D maybe TRBD2 (6 bases). The germline gives CDR1 SGHDT, CDR2 YYEEEE. The V and J ends lost 4 bases and 7 bases respectively, with 11 bases between them. The CDR3 covers 13 residues. CDR3 DNA: TGTGCCAGCAGCGAGCCGACTAGCGGGGAGCTGTTTTTT. This sequence encodes CASSEPTSGELFF.

The CDR3, as DNA: TGTGCCAGCAGCTTGGCCGGGACAGGGAGCTCCTACGAGCAGTACTTC. It translates to CASSLAGTGSSYEQYF. This rearrangement joins TRBV5-4 to TRBJ2-7, with 9 bases that match TRBD1. The trim removed 0 bases at V and 0 bases at J, leaving 4 bases unmatched. The CDR3 extends over 16 amino acids. The germline gives CDR1 SGHNT, CDR2 YYREEE (reference sequence). Full variable domain (missing parts from reference TRBV5-4 and TRBJ2-7): ETGVTQSPTHLIKTRGQQVTLRCSSQSGHNTVSWYQQALGQGPQFIFQYYREEENGRGNFPPRFSGLQFPNYSSELNVNALELDDSALYLCASSLAGTGSSYEQYFGPGTRLTVT.

In this sample, this clonotype turned up a few times. CDR3 nucleotide sequence: TGTGCCAGCAGTTATGGATTCAATCAGCCCCAGCATTTT. It yields the protein CASSYGFNQPQHF. The chain couples TRBV6-5 to TRBJ1-5, with unresolved D. V dropped 3 bases and J dropped 3 bases, with 6 bases sitting between them. There are 13 residues in the CDR3. CDR1 MNHEY and CDR2 SVGAGI come from the germline V gene.

The chain employs TRBV12-3 or TRBV12-4 and TRBJ2-6; perhaps TRBD1 as D (5 bases). Deletions cut 3 bases from V and 4 bases from J, with 16 bases between. CDR3 length equals 17 residues. CDR3 region: CASSFAGLGPGANVLTF. The CDR3, as DNA: TGTGCCAGCAGTTTTGCAGGGTTAGGGCCCGGGGCCAACGTCCTGACTTTC.

This clonotype was detected only a few times. This rearrangement joins TRBV25-1 to TRBJ2-3; D is possibly TRBD2 (5 bases). Germline CDR1 reads MGHDK; CDR2 reads SYGVNS. The CDR3 contains 18 residues. The germline V and J ends were trimmed by 1 base and 0 bases, with 17 bases remaining between them. The CDR3 DNA is TGTGCCAGCAGTGAATGGATCGCGAGCGGCACTAGCACAGATACGCAGTATTTT. This codes for CASSEWIASGTSTDTQYF.

There are many counts of this clonotype. This sequence may be a read error, since a much larger clone differs from it by one base. The V call is TRBV30, the J call TRBJ1-2, with D possibly matching TRBD1 (6 bases). The CDR3 sequence is 13 residues long. Per germline, CDR1 GTSNPN and CDR2 SVGIG (reference sequence). CDR3: CAWSPGQPNGYAF. The CDR3 bases are TGTGCCTGGAGTCCCGGACAGCCGAATGGCTACGCCTTC.

This clonotype showed up many times. V and J are TRBV29-1 and TRBJ2-3; D unresolved. Trimming took off 1 base at V and 2 bases at J, with 7 bases between the two ends. This CDR3 is 13 amino acids long. Germline CDR1 is SQVTM and CDR2 is ANQGSEA. Here the CDR3 DNA reads TGCAGCGTTGAAGCGGCCCTCACAGATACGCAGTATTTT. It specifies CSVEAALTDTQYF.

The chain recombines TRBV12-3 or TRBV12-4 with TRBJ1-1, with no clear D. Trimming stripped 1 base from V and 3 bases from J, with 3 bases between. CDR3 length equals 12 residues. CDR3 sequence reads: CASSLGHTEAFF. The CDR3 coding sequence is TGTGCCAGCAGTTTAGGACACACTGAAGCTTTCTTT.

This clonotype has just a few counts. The chain is built from TRBV6-5 and TRBJ2-7; 9 nucleotides agree with TRBD2. Germline trimming cut 6 bases from V and 1 base from J; bases unmatched to any gene: 7. The CDR3 spans 15 residues. Germline V gene sequence: CDR1 MNHEY, CDR2 SVGAGI. The CDR3 nucleotides are TGTGCCAGCAGACCTTCAGGACTAGCGTCCTACGAGCAGTACTTC. Translating gives CASRPSGLASYEQYF.

For this clonotype: The limits of the CDR3 on the DNA are not certain, so only TCRdb's listed CDR3 is given. The chain recombines TRBV20-1 with TRBJ2-5; TRBD2, the D gene given by the table, was not confirmed from the DNA. The CDR3 has 24 amino acids, counting both end residues. Germline V gene lookup returns CDR1 DFQATT and CDR2 SNEGSKA (reference sequence). The CDR3 protein is CSAQKGGGETEAFFGQGTWETQYF.

This clonotype was found once. The junction departs from the called germline gene at one end, perhaps through a read error. The chain recombines TRBV2 with TRBJ1-6; D might be TRBD1 (6 bases). Germline lookup yields CDR1 SNHLY and CDR2 FYNNEI. This CDR3 contains 13 residues. DNA of the CDR3: TGTGCCAGTAGTGATGGGGGGCGGTCACCCCTCCACTTT. Translation gives CASSDGGRSPLHF.

This clonotype was detected many times. J is TRBJ2-5 and V is TRBV2; D tentatively fits TRBD1 or TRBD2 (5 bases each). V was cut by 8 bases and J by 7 bases, with 17 bases left in between. Germline CDR1 SNHLY, CDR2 FYNNEI. This CDR3 comprises 13 residues. CDR3 residues: CASGLDRTGTQYF. The CDR3 nucleotides read TGTGCCAGCGGACTTGATCGAACAGGGACCCAGTACTTC.

A word on this clonotype: A clone one base away is much larger, so this may be a read error. The chain carries TRBV7-8 and TRBJ1-1; no clear D. CDR3 length equals 13 residues. Trimming left V 1 base short and J 4 bases short, with 7 bases between. Germline V gene sequence: CDR1 SGHVS, CDR2 FQNEAQ. Here the CDR3 reads CASSLGDGTEAFF. The CDR3 coding sequence is TGTGCCAGCAGCTTAGGGGATGGCACTGAAGCTTTCTTT.

The CDR3 here is CASSRDGGLEETQYF. The CDR3 DNA reads as TGTGCCAGTAGTAGGGACGGCGGGCTGGAAGAGACCCAGTACTTC. The rearrangement links TRBV19 to TRBJ2-5; D may be TRBD1 or TRBD2 (5 bases each). The CDR3 has 15 amino acids. Germline V gene sequence: CDR1 LNHDA, CDR2 SQIVND (reference sequence). V dropped 4 bases and J dropped 3 bases, with 15 bases sitting between them.

To note about this clonotype: The CDR3 does not close with the conserved phenylalanine or tryptophan, likely indicating a read error. This rearrangement joins TRBV18 to TRBJ2-1; a possible D gene is TRBD2 (6 bases). This CDR3 comprises 17 residues. Trimming removed 3 bases at V and 5 bases at J, with 20 bases between. The V gene's germline CDR1 is KGHSH and CDR2 LQKENI. The CDR3 spells CASSPRSALAHNNEQFS. The CDR3 bases are TGTGCCAGCTCACCGAGATCGGCCCTAGCGCACAACAATGAGCAGTTCTCT.

There are a few counts of this clonotype. The chain recombines TRBV28 with TRBJ2-7; tentatively, D is TRBD1 or TRBD2 (5 bases each). V lost 4 bases and J lost 0, with 13 bases in between. The CDR3 spans 15 residues. The V gene's germline CDR1 is MDHEN and CDR2 SYDVKM. CDR3 nucleotides: TGTGCCAGCAGTTCATCCGGGACGGACTCCTACGAGCAGTACTTC. Protein sequence: CASSSSGTDSYEQYF. Full variable domain (missing parts from reference TRBV28 and TRBJ2-7): DVKVTQSSRYLVKRTGEKVFLECVQDMDHENMFWYRQDPGLGLRLIYFSYDVKMKEKGDIPEGYSVSREKKERFSLILESASTNQTSMYLCASSSSGTDSYEQYFGPGTRLTVT.

With regard to this clonotype: This may stem from a read error, because a much larger clone lies one nucleotide away. The gene calls are TRBV6-5 and TRBJ2-7; TRBD1 or TRBD2 may be the D gene (5 bases each). Germline loops: CDR1 MNHEY, CDR2 SVGAGI. V was trimmed by 2 bases and J by 5 bases, leaving 10 bases between them. The CDR3 loop spans 13 amino acids. CDR3 protein: CASSYGTRDEQYV. As DNA, the CDR3 is TGTGCCAGCAGTTACGGGACGAGGGACGAGCAGTACGTC.

This sequence joins TRBV10-3 and TRBJ1-6, with a weak D call TRBD1 (5 bases). The CDR3 covers 15 residues. Trimming pared 10 bases from V and 7 bases from J, leaving 20 bases between. From germline, CDR1 is ENHRY and CDR2 SYGVKD. CDR3 nucleotide sequence: TGTGCCAGCAGCCCCGGGACCGCAAACAATTCACCCCTCCACTTT. This translates into CASSPGTANNSPLHF.

This sequence joins TRBV7-2 and TRBJ2-3, with TRBD2 matching 11 bases. J was trimmed by 2 bases and V by 5 bases; bases with no gene match: 6. The CDR3 sequence is 16 residues long. Germline CDR1 SGHTA, CDR2 FQGNSA. The CDR3 here is CASSPGGLADTDTQYF. The CDR3 DNA reads TGTGCCAGCAGCCCGGGGGGACTAGCGGACACAGATACGCAGTATTTT.

This clonotype was counted at least ten times. The chain joins TRBV24-1 to TRBJ2-7; D is perhaps TRBD1 (5 bases). Germline assignment: CDR1 KGHDR and CDR2 SFDVKD. The CDR3 is 12 amino acids. V lost 6 bases and J 5 bases, leaving 10 bases between the germline ends. The CDR3 nucleotides are TGTGCCACCAGTAGCACAGGCCACGAGCAGTACTTC. It is translated as CATSSTGHEQYF.

The gene calls are TRBV3-1 and TRBJ1-1; D gene ambiguous. V lost 1 base and J 11 bases, leaving 11 bases between the germline ends. This CDR3 contains 12 residues. Germline V gene sequence: CDR1 LGHDT, CDR2 YNNKEL (reference sequence). DNA for the CDR3: TGTGCCAGCAGCCAAGGGAGGGTCCGGGCTTTCTTT. It is translated as CASSQGRVRAFF.

This clonotype was counted a few times. The chain has TRBV4-3 and TRBJ1-3; D uncertain. Germline V CDR1 and CDR2: LGHNA, YSLEER. Trimming pared 0 bases from V and 0 bases from J, leaving 9 bases between. The CDR3 is 16 residues long. The CDR3 region has the DNA TGCGCCAGCAGCCAAGATCGTCGAGGCTCTGGAAACACCATATATTTT. This encodes CASSQDRRGSGNTIYF.

The rearrangement joins TRBV20-1 to TRBJ2-2; 12 nucleotides line up with TRBD2. The V gene's germline CDR1 is DFQATT and CDR2 SNEGSKA (reference sequence). V lost 1 base to trimming and J lost 6 bases; unmatched junction nucleotides: 3. This CDR3 contains 15 residues. The CDR3 coding sequence is TGCAGTGCTAGAGGGACTAGCGGGATGCCCGGGGAGCTGTTTTTT. Protein product: CSARGTSGMPGELFF.

The rearrangement joins TRBV7-2 to TRBJ2-5; D is ambiguous. CDR3 length equals 14 residues. CDR1 is SGHTA and CDR2 is FQGNSA in the germline V gene. V was clipped by 2 bases and J by 1 base, with 8 bases between them. The CDR3 reads CASSLIVAQETQYF. CDR3 DNA sequence: TGTGCCAGCAGCTTAATCGTAGCCCAAGAGACCCAGTACTTC.

This clonotype came up many times. The chain recombines TRBV12-3 or TRBV12-4 with TRBJ1-2, with D perhaps matching TRBD1 (5 bases). This CDR3 spans 12 amino acids. Trimming shortened V by 6 bases and J by 2 bases, and 7 bases separated the two germline ends. The CDR3 DNA is TGTGCCAGCAGCCGGGACAACTATGGCTACACCTTC. Its protein is CASSRDNYGYTF.

Note on this clonotype: Relative to the germline gene, one junction end is altered; a read error may explain this. DNA for the CDR3: TGTGCCAGCAGTTTTGGTGGGAACACTGGAGCTTTCTTT. This sequence encodes CASSFGGNTGAFF. The gene calls are TRBV25-1 and TRBJ1-1; the D is unclear. This CDR3 is built from 13 residues. The germline V gene encodes CDR1 MGHDK and CDR2 SYGVNS.